These 26 T cell receptor beta chains share one sample of origin, sequenced in a study of blood T cell repertoires in COVID-19. The repertoire was sequenced with immunoSEQ multiplex PCR; TCRdb's copy has only in-frame clones and lacks some. Here the sample spans approximately 210,000 clones, around 86% being singletons. The specimen sequenced was PBMCs or T cells enriched from blood (not recorded which). These receptors were obtained from a man aged 25-40 years in a cohort exposed to, infected with or recovered from COVID-19 (not recorded which).

This clone was recorded once. The chain couples TRBV5-1 to TRBJ1-2; 7 bases are a match to TRBD1. The CDR3 is made up of 15 amino acids. Germline trimming cut 0 bases from V and 7 bases from J; bases unmatched to any gene: 9. CDR1 and CDR2 from the germline V gene are SGHRS and YFSETQ. The CDR3 spells CASSLVGQGDGGYTF. CDR3 nucleotide sequence: TGCGCCAGCAGCTTGGTCGGCCAGGGGGATGGTGGCTACACCTTC.

V gene TRBV28 combines with J gene TRBJ2-7; TRBD2 matches at 7 bases. The germline CDR1 and CDR2 sequences are MDHEN and SYDVKM. This CDR3 comprises 15 residues. V lost 2 bases to trimming and J lost 4 bases; unmatched junction nucleotides: 8. CDR3 amino acids: CASSLQTASGYEQYF. The CDR3 nucleotides read TGTGCCAGCAGTTTACAGACCGCTAGCGGTTACGAGCAGTACTTC. Complete variable domain (other parts from reference TRBV28 and TRBJ2-7): DVKVTQSSRYLVKRTGEKVFLECVQDMDHENMFWYRQDPGLGLRLIYFSYDVKMKEKGDIPEGYSVSREKKERFSLILESASTNQTSMYLCASSLQTASGYEQYFGPGTRLTVT.

V and J are TRBV7-9 and TRBJ1-3; TRBD1 is a possible D gene (5 bases). The CDR3 consists of 15 residues. With 5 bases removed from V and 8 bases from J, the gap between germline ends came to 19 bases. Germline loops: CDR1 SEHNR, CDR2 FQNEAQ (reference sequence). CDR3 in amino acids: CASSTRAGPQDTIYF. In DNA form, the CDR3 reads TGTGCCAGCAGCACCCGAGCGGGACCACAGGACACCATATATTTT. The variable domain in full, completed from reference TRBV7-9 and TRBJ1-3, reads DTGVSQNPRHKITKRGQNVTFRCDPISEHNRLYWYRQTLGQGPEFLTYFQNEAQLEKSRLLSDRFSAERPKGSFSTLEIQRTEQGDSAMYLCASSTRAGPQDTIYFGEGSWLTVV.

The rearrangement uses TRBV19 and TRBJ1-5; D is perhaps TRBD1 (6 bases). Trimming stripped 3 bases from V and 1 base from J, with 19 bases between. The CDR3 contains 18 residues. Germline CDR1 is LNHDA and CDR2 is SQIVND (reference sequence). The DNA of the CDR3 is TGTGCCAGTAGTATTGACGTTACAGGGCTTCGGAGCAATCAGCCCCAGCATTTT. Its translation is CASSIDVTGLRSNQPQHF.

V is TRBV19 and J is TRBJ2-5; D might be TRBD2 (5 bases). The CDR3 spans 12 residues. Germline CDR1 reads LNHDA; CDR2 reads SQIVND (reference sequence). V was trimmed by 8 bases and J by 0 bases, leaving 7 bases between them. The CDR3 loop is CASVDYQETQYF. The CDR3 nucleotides are TGTGCCAGTGTGGACTACCAAGAGACCCAGTACTTC.

The chain couples TRBV7-8 to TRBJ2-5; 8 bases align to TRBD2. V lost 0 bases, J lost 2 bases, and 5 bases stayed unmatched. This CDR3 has 16 amino acids. Per the germline V gene, CDR1 is SGHVS and CDR2 is FQNEAQ. The CDR3 DNA reads TGTGCCAGCAGCTTAGCCCTAGCGGGTTTGCAAGAGACCCAGTACTTC. This sequence encodes CASSLALAGLQETQYF.

CDR3 DNA sequence: TGTGCCAGCAGCTTAGTGCAGCCCAGCGGGGGCTATGGCTACACCTTC. This translates into CASSLVQPSGGYGYTF. The chain uses TRBV7-2 and TRBJ1-2; D is possibly TRBD1 (5 bases). V lost 1 base to trimming and J lost 4 bases, with 16 bases between them. Per the germline V gene, CDR1 is SGHTA and CDR2 is FQGNSA. CDR3 size: 16 residues.

This chain connects TRBV7-3 to TRBJ2-1, with D possibly TRBD1 on 6 matching bases. V dropped 1 base and J dropped 4 bases, with 11 bases sitting between them. The CDR3 runs to 15 residues. Germline-derived CDR1 and CDR2 are SGHTA and FQGTGA. The CDR3 DNA reads as TGTGCCAGCAGCTTAAGGGGGCAAGGGTACAATGAGCAGTTCTTC. This translates into CASSLRGQGYNEQFF.

The chain has TRBV9 and TRBJ2-1; 12 bases are a match to TRBD2. The CDR3 spans 18 residues. Germline trimming cut 2 bases from V and 7 bases from J; bases unmatched to any gene: 13. The germline V gene has CDR1 SGDLS and CDR2 YYNGEE. CDR3 region: CASSVGGSLAGGLNEQFF. DNA of the CDR3: TGTGCCAGCAGCGTGGGAGGATCGCTAGCGGGAGGGCTGAATGAGCAGTTCTTC. The full variable domain, completed using reference TRBV9 and TRBJ2-1, is DSGVTQTPKHLITATGQRVTLRCSPRSGDLSVYWYQQSLDQGLQFLIQYYNGEERAKGNILERFSAQQFPDLHSELNLSSLELGDSALYFCASSVGGSLAGGLNEQFFGPGTRLTVL.

V gene TRBV19 combines with J gene TRBJ2-7; D ambiguous. Trimming pared 5 bases from V and 7 bases from J, leaving 15 bases between. The germline CDR1 and CDR2 sequences are LNHDA and SQIVND (reference sequence). The CDR3 loop spans 13 amino acids. The CDR3 DNA reads TGTGCCAGTAGTGCCCGAGTGGTTGCGGAGCAGTACTTC. This sequence encodes CASSARVVAEQYF.

The CDR3 is CASSYRSNYNSPLHF. The CDR3 DNA sequence: TGTGCCAGCAGTTACAGGAGTAACTATAATTCACCCCTCCACTTT. The genes are TRBV6-2 or TRBV6-3 and TRBJ1-6, with no clear D. CDR3 length: 15 amino acids. CDR1 MNHEY and CDR2 SVGEGT come from the germline V gene. V lost 2 bases and J lost 3, with 8 bases in between.

This clone was recorded only once. This chain connects TRBV5-4 to TRBJ1-2; TRBD1 matches 8 bases. V gave up 4 bases and J gave up 3 bases; unmatched junction bases: 5. The CDR3 length is 14 residues. Germline lookup yields CDR1 SGHNT and CDR2 YYREEE (reference sequence). CDR3 nucleotides: TGTGCCAGCAGCCCGGGACAGGACGACTATGGCTACACCTTC. Translation gives CASSPGQDDYGYTF.

V is TRBV19 and J is TRBJ2-3; D is unclear. The CDR3 sequence is 11 residues long. V dropped 8 bases and J dropped 7 bases, with 10 bases sitting between them. Germline CDR1 reads LNHDA; CDR2 reads SQIVND (reference sequence). In DNA form, the CDR3 reads TGTGCCAGTTCCGACATAAATACGCAGTATTTT. It translates to CASSDINTQYF.

The rearrangement uses TRBV27 and TRBJ1-1; 12 bases agree with TRBD1. In germline, CDR1 is MNHEY, CDR2 SMNVEV (reference sequence). V was clipped by 4 bases and J by 4 bases; unmatched bases: 7. The CDR3 runs to 16 residues. CDR3 amino acids: CASSWGPGQGATEAFF. Here the CDR3 DNA reads TGTGCCAGCAGTTGGGGCCCGGGACAGGGGGCCACTGAAGCTTTCTTT.

The chain employs TRBV7-2 and TRBJ1-5, with 8 bases that match TRBD1. The germline V gene has CDR1 SGHTA and CDR2 FQGNSA. The CDR3 is made up of 17 amino acids. Trimming removed 5 bases from V and 5 bases from J; junction bases left unmatched: 14. Here the CDR3 reads CASSPTQERQGYQPQHF. The CDR3 DNA sequence: TGTGCCAGCAGCCCCACTCAAGAGAGACAGGGGTATCAGCCCCAGCATTTT.

The chain links TRBV19 to TRBJ1-1; 7 nucleotides agree with TRBD1. In germline, CDR1 is LNHDA, CDR2 SQIVND (reference sequence). The CDR3 is 15 residues long. V lost 6 bases and J lost 2; bases outside the gene matches: 9. The CDR3 nucleotides are TGTGCCAGTAGCAAAACAGGGGAATTTAACACTGAAGCTTTCTTT. Protein sequence: CASSKTGEFNTEAFF.

The V gene is TRBV9, the J gene TRBJ1-3; no clear D gene. The germline gives CDR1 SGDLS, CDR2 YYNGEE. The V gene lost 4 bases and the J gene lost 0 bases, with 8 bases spanning the gap. The length of the CDR3 is 14 residues. For the CDR3, the DNA is TGTGCCAGCAGCCCCCAACACTCTGGAAACACCATATATTTT. This translates into CASSPQHSGNTIYF. The whole variable domain, remainder taken from reference TRBV9 and TRBJ1-3, is DSGVTQTPKHLITATGQRVTLRCSPRSGDLSVYWYQQSLDQGLQFLIQYYNGEERAKGNILERFSAQQFPDLHSELNLSSLELGDSALYFCASSPQHSGNTIYFGEGSWLTVV.

The chain has TRBV18 and TRBJ2-1; a weak D match, TRBD2 (5 bases). Germline values: CDR1 KGHSH, CDR2 LQKENI. The CDR3 extends over 15 amino acids. The germline V and J ends were trimmed by 3 bases and 9 bases, with 18 bases remaining between them. CDR3 bases: TGTGCCAGCTCACCGACTAACGGTCTGGTATTTGAGCAGTTCTTC. It translates to CASSPTNGLVFEQFF.

The chain is built from TRBV2 and TRBJ2-4; 10 bases map to TRBD1. The CDR3 is made up of 15 amino acids. Per germline, CDR1 SNHLY and CDR2 FYNNEI. Trimming cost V 6 bases and J 4 bases; bases outside gene matches: 6. DNA of the CDR3: TGTGCCAGCAGGGGACAGGGGCTCTTTAAAAACATTCAGTACTTC. Translated: CASRGQGLFKNIQYF.

The CDR3 is CASSQELGVGSYNEQFF. The CDR3 DNA sequence: TGTGCCAGCAGCCAAGAGTTAGGGGTGGGCTCCTACAATGAGCAGTTCTTC. The rearrangement links TRBV3-1 (or the pseudogene TRBV3-2) to TRBJ2-1; possibly TRBD1 for D (5 bases). Deletions cut 0 bases from V and 0 bases from J, with 12 bases between. Germline V gene lookup returns CDR1 LGHDT and CDR2 YNNKEL (reference sequence). This CDR3 is built from 17 residues.

The chain has TRBV25-1 and TRBJ2-7, with a tentative D call TRBD2 (5 bases). Germline assignment: CDR1 MGHDK and CDR2 SYGVNS. V dropped 10 bases and J dropped 6 bases, with 19 bases sitting between them. The CDR3 spans 13 residues. The CDR3 spells CATLDSVTLEQYF. In nucleotides, the CDR3 is TGTGCCACCCTGGACTCCGTAACTCTCGAGCAGTACTTC.

CDR3 sequence reads: CATSDPQPTGSSYNEQFF. The CDR3 DNA follows: TGTGCCACCAGTGACCCACAGCCGACAGGGAGCTCCTACAATGAGCAGTTCTTC. The chain recombines TRBV24-1 with TRBJ2-1, with 7 bases matching TRBD1. The CDR3 consists of 18 residues. Germline V gene lookup returns CDR1 KGHDR and CDR2 SFDVKD. V dropped 4 bases and J dropped 0; count of bases not matched to a gene: 11.

DNA of the CDR3: TGTGCCAGCAGCCCCGGGACTTCAAACACAGATACGCAGTATTTT. Encoded protein: CASSPGTSNTDTQYF. V and J are TRBV7-2 and TRBJ2-3; weak D call: TRBD2 (6 bases). Germline CDR1 is SGHTA and CDR2 is FQGNSA. This CDR3 is 15 amino acids long. V lost 5 bases and J 2 bases, leaving 14 bases between the germline ends.

The chain links TRBV18 to TRBJ1-6; D is perhaps TRBD1 (6 bases). The V gene's germline CDR1 is KGHSH and CDR2 LQKENI. Trimming stripped 3 bases from V and 6 bases from J, with 18 bases between. The CDR3 is 17 amino acids. CDR3 region: CASSPLQGYYLNSPLHF. As DNA, the CDR3 is TGTGCCAGCTCACCGTTACAGGGCTACTACCTTAATTCACCCCTCCACTTT.

The gene calls are TRBV12-3 or TRBV12-4 and TRBJ2-7; 9 bases agree with TRBD1. There are 12 residues in the CDR3. The CDR3 DNA reads TGTGCCAGCAGTTTAAAGGGACAGGGTATCGAAGTC. Its protein is CASSLKGQGIEV.

V and J are TRBV19 and TRBJ2-3; possible D gene TRBD2, 6 bases. Germline lookup yields CDR1 LNHDA and CDR2 SQIVND (reference sequence). Trimming took off 8 bases at V and 11 bases at J, with 20 bases between the two ends. The CDR3 has 13 residues. CDR3 loop: CASRTGTLQMQYF. CDR3 nucleotide sequence: TGTGCCAGTCGGACTGGGACTCTCCAGATGCAGTATTTT.